A selection of T cell receptor beta chains follows, all from one sample in a study of blood T cell repertoires in COVID-19. Profiled with immunoSEQ multiplex PCR; TCRdb holds only in-frame clones, not every one. The table lists a few hundred thousand clones, over 70% of them singletons. The sequenced sample consisted of peripheral blood. The source is a woman aged 45 to 65 with acute or convalescent COVID-19. Both conserved end residues are part of each CDR3. The D gene is left open where the match is weak. The listing skips clone size in some rows; elsewhere it reads once, few, many or a size class.

V gene: TRBV5-4; D gene: TRBD2; CDR3 length: 14; J gene: TRBJ2-1; clone size: .; CDR3 protein: CASTSGDLYNEQFF; CDR3 DNA: TGTGCCAGCACCAGCGGGGACCTATACAATGAGCAGTTCTTC
V gene: TRBV27; D gene: .; CDR3 length: 15; J gene: TRBJ1-1; clone size: .; CDR3 protein: CASSSPHDGDTEAFF; CDR3 DNA: TGTGCCAGCAGTTCCCCTCACGACGGGGACACTGAAGCTTTCTTT
V gene: TRBV6-6; D gene: .; CDR3 length: 15; J gene: TRBJ2-7; clone size: .; CDR3 protein: CASSSTQGQGYEQYF; CDR3 DNA: TGTGCCAGCAGTTCCACTCAGGGTCAGGGCTACGAGCAGTACTTC
V gene: TRBV7-9; D gene: TRBD1; CDR3 length: 15; J gene: TRBJ1-1; clone size: few; CDR3 protein: CASKLRTGVNTEAFF; CDR3 DNA: TGTGCCAGCAAGCTAAGGACAGGGGTGAACACTGAAGCTTTCTTT
V gene: TRBV6-2/TRBV6-3; D gene: TRBD1; CDR3 length: 15; J gene: TRBJ2-7; clone size: .; CDR3 protein: CASSFPGQGDFEQYF; CDR3 DNA: TGTGCCAGCAGTTTTCCTGGACAGGGGGATTTCGAGCAGTACTTC
V gene: TRBV11-1; D gene: .; CDR3 length: 12; J gene: TRBJ2-2; clone size: few; CDR3 protein: CASSSAVGELFF; CDR3 DNA: TGTGCCAGCAGCTCCGCGGTCGGGGAGCTGTTTTTT
V gene: TRBV7-2; D gene: TRBD1; CDR3 length: 14; J gene: TRBJ2-1; clone size: .; CDR3 protein: CASSVNRGRDEQFF; CDR3 DNA: TGTGCCAGCAGCGTAAACAGGGGTCGCGATGAGCAGTTCTTC
V gene: TRBV6-5; D gene: .; CDR3 length: 11; J gene: TRBJ2-1; clone size: .; CDR3 protein: CASFQSGEQFF; CDR3 DNA: TGTGCCAGCTTCCAATCCGGTGAGCAGTTCTTC
V gene: TRBV27; D gene: .; CDR3 length: 13; J gene: TRBJ2-5; clone size: .; CDR3 protein: CATAKMREETQYF; CDR3 DNA: TGTGCCACCGCGAAAATGAGGGAAGAGACCCAGTACTTC
V gene: TRBV19; D gene: .; CDR3 length: 13; J gene: TRBJ1-2; clone size: .; CDR3 protein: CASTPLGADGYTF; CDR3 DNA: TGTGCCAGTACCCCTTTGGGGGCCGATGGCTACACCTTC
V gene: TRBV2; D gene: TRBD2; CDR3 length: 15; J gene: TRBJ2-1; clone size: .; CDR3 protein: CASRPTRGGNNEQFF; CDR3 DNA: TGTGCCAGCAGGCCCACACGCGGGGGAAACAATGAGCAGTTCTTC
V gene: TRBV12-3/TRBV12-4; D gene: .; CDR3 length: 13; J gene: TRBJ1-2; clone size: .; CDR3 protein: CASSFSSNYGYTF; CDR3 DNA: TGTGCCAGCAGTTTTTCGTCTAACTATGGCTACACCTTC
V gene: TRBV6-2/TRBV6-3; D gene: .; CDR3 length: 14; J gene: TRBJ1-6; clone size: .; CDR3 protein: CASSYSRGKGPLHF; CDR3 DNA: TGTGCCAGCAGTTACTCTCGGGGGAAGGGACCCCTCCACTTT
V gene: TRBV25-1; D gene: .; CDR3 length: 14; J gene: TRBJ2-7; clone size: .; CDR3 protein: CASSGTRASYEQYF; CDR3 DNA: TGTGCCAGCAGTGGAACACGTGCCTCCTACGAGCAGTACTTC
V gene: TRBV6-1; D gene: .; CDR3 length: 15; J gene: TRBJ1-4; clone size: .; CDR3 protein: CASSDEGRPNEKLFF; CDR3 DNA: TGTGCCAGCAGTGATGAAGGGAGGCCTAATGAAAAACTGTTTTTT
V gene: TRBV10-3; D gene: .; CDR3 length: 15; J gene: TRBJ1-1; clone size: .; CDR3 protein: CAISESNGVNTEAFF; CDR3 DNA: TGTGCCATCAGTGAGTCGAACGGAGTGAACACTGAAGCTTTCTTT
V gene: TRBV5-1; D gene: TRBD1; CDR3 length: 16; J gene: TRBJ1-2; clone size: .; CDR3 protein: CASSLSTGGSAYGYTF; CDR3 DNA: TGCGCCAGCAGCTTGAGTACAGGGGGCTCCGCATATGGCTACACCTTC
V gene: TRBV24-1; D gene: .; CDR3 length: 13; J gene: TRBJ1-2; clone size: .; CDR3 protein: CATSETEYYGYTF; CDR3 DNA: TGTGCCACCAGTGAGACAGAGTACTATGGCTACACCTTC
V gene: TRBV28; D gene: .; CDR3 length: 15; J gene: TRBJ1-4; clone size: .; CDR3 protein: CASSADSATNEKLFF; CDR3 DNA: TGTGCCAGCAGCGCGGACTCTGCAACTAATGAAAAACTGTTTTTT
V gene: TRBV7-6; D gene: TRBD1; CDR3 length: 16; J gene: TRBJ2-7; clone size: .; CDR3 protein: CASSLEGDRANNEQYF; CDR3 DNA: TGTGCCAGCAGCTTAGAGGGGGACAGGGCTAATAACGAGCAGTACTTC
V gene: TRBV7-2; D gene: .; CDR3 length: 15; J gene: TRBJ2-7; clone size: once; CDR3 protein: CASSPTGHTRYEQYF; CDR3 DNA: TGTGCCAGCAGCCCTACGGGACACACCCGTTACGAGCAGTACTTC
V gene: TRBV27; D gene: TRBD2; CDR3 length: 14; J gene: TRBJ2-7; clone size: .; CDR3 protein: CARESGLAIYEQYF; CDR3 DNA: TGTGCCAGAGAGTCGGGACTAGCGATCTACGAGCAGTACTTC
V gene: TRBV24-1; D gene: TRBD2; CDR3 length: 13; J gene: TRBJ2-3; clone size: .; CDR3 protein: CATGGGATDTQYF; CDR3 DNA: TGTGCCACTGGCGGGGGGGCGACAGATACGCAGTATTTT
V gene: TRBV19; D gene: TRBD1; CDR3 length: 15; J gene: TRBJ1-1; clone size: .; CDR3 protein: CASSSNRGRGTEAFF; CDR3 DNA: TGTGCCAGTAGTTCGAACAGGGGGCGGGGAACTGAAGCTTTCTTT
V gene: TRBV7-2; D gene: TRBD1; CDR3 length: 13; J gene: TRBJ2-1; clone size: .; CDR3 protein: CASSRPTGNEQFF; CDR3 DNA: TGTGCCAGCAGCCGACCGACAGGGAATGAGCAGTTCTTC
V gene: TRBV6-2/TRBV6-3; D gene: TRBD1; CDR3 length: 16; J gene: TRBJ1-2; clone size: few; CDR3 protein: CASSRRGTASNYGYTF; CDR3 DNA: TGTGCCAGCAGTAGACGGGGGACAGCCTCTAACTATGGCTACACCTTC
V gene: TRBV27; D gene: .; CDR3 length: 14; J gene: TRBJ1-1; clone size: .; CDR3 protein: CASSLGARGSEAFF; CDR3 DNA: TGTGCCAGCAGTCTCGGGGCCAGGGGCTCTGAAGCTTTCTTT
V gene: TRBV18; D gene: TRBD1; CDR3 length: 14; J gene: TRBJ1-3; clone size: many; CDR3 protein: CASSRTGVEDTIYF; CDR3 DNA: TGTGCCAGCTCACGGACAGGGGTTGAGGACACCATATATTTT
V gene: TRBV7-2; D gene: TRBD2; CDR3 length: 16; J gene: TRBJ2-1; clone size: .; CDR3 protein: CASSPRLAGLYNEQFF; CDR3 DNA: TGTGCCAGCAGCCCTCGACTAGCGGGACTCTACAATGAGCAGTTCTTC
V gene: TRBV27; D gene: .; CDR3 length: 15; J gene: TRBJ2-1; clone size: .; CDR3 protein: CASTLGSSAYNEQFF; CDR3 DNA: TGTGCCAGCACCCTCGGGAGTTCAGCCTACAATGAGCAGTTCTTC
V gene: TRBV14; D gene: .; CDR3 length: 13; J gene: TRBJ1-1; clone size: .; CDR3 protein: CASSQGGYTEAFF; CDR3 DNA: TGTGCCAGCAGCCAAGGGGGCTACACTGAAGCTTTCTTT
V gene: TRBV5-1; D gene: .; CDR3 length: 11; J gene: TRBJ2-5; clone size: .; CDR3 protein: CASGGGETQYF; CDR3 DNA: TGCGCCAGCGGTGGAGGGGAGACCCAGTACTTC
V gene: TRBV27; D gene: .; CDR3 length: 17; J gene: TRBJ2-1; clone size: .; CDR3 protein: CASSIWQTGSSYNEQFF; CDR3 DNA: TGTGCCAGCAGCATATGGCAGACGGGGAGCTCCTACAATGAGCAGTTCTTC
V gene: TRBV27; D gene: .; CDR3 length: 14; J gene: TRBJ1-4; clone size: few; CDR3 protein: CASSSSRTNEKLFF; CDR3 DNA: .
V gene: TRBV5-5; D gene: .; CDR3 length: 16; J gene: TRBJ2-2; clone size: .; CDR3 protein: CASSLGWTRLAGELFF; CDR3 DNA: TGTGCCAGCAGCTTGGGATGGACACGCCTTGCCGGGGAGCTGTTTTTT
V gene: TRBV2; D gene: .; CDR3 length: 14; J gene: TRBJ2-2; clone size: few; CDR3 protein: CASSPQGYTGELFF; CDR3 DNA: TGTGCCAGCAGTCCCCAGGGATACACCGGGGAGCTGTTTTTT
V gene: TRBV6-5; D gene: .; CDR3 length: 15; J gene: TRBJ2-1; clone size: .; CDR3 protein: CASTEGSGAYNEQFF; CDR3 DNA: TGTGCCAGCACCGAGGGTAGCGGAGCCTACAATGAGCAGTTCTTC
V gene: TRBV5-6; D gene: .; CDR3 length: 13; J gene: TRBJ1-3; clone size: .; CDR3 protein: CASTRGNGNTIYF; CDR3 DNA: TGTGCCAGCACCCGGGGGAATGGAAACACCATATATTTT
V gene: TRBV11-2; D gene: TRBD1; CDR3 length: 15; J gene: TRBJ2-1; clone size: .; CDR3 protein: CASSLTGETYNEQFF; CDR3 DNA: TGTGCCAGCAGCTTAACAGGGGAAACCTACAATGAGCAGTTCTTC
V gene: TRBV7-2; D gene: TRBD1; CDR3 length: 14; J gene: TRBJ1-1; clone size: .; CDR3 protein: CASSLQGADTEAFF; CDR3 DNA: TGTGCCAGCAGCTTACAGGGGGCCGACACTGAAGCTTTCTTT
V gene: TRBV7-6; D gene: .; CDR3 length: 15; J gene: TRBJ1-4; clone size: .; CDR3 protein: CASSLASGGNEKLFF; CDR3 DNA: TGTGCCAGCAGCTTAGCCTCGGGGGGGAATGAAAAACTGTTTTTT
V gene: TRBV5-6; D gene: TRBD1; CDR3 length: 15; J gene: TRBJ1-5; clone size: .; CDR3 protein: CASSLGTGSNQPQHF; CDR3 DNA: TGTGCCAGCAGCTTGGGGACAGGGAGCAATCAGCCCCAGCATTTT
V gene: TRBV25-1; D gene: .; CDR3 length: 14; J gene: TRBJ2-3; clone size: .; CDR3 protein: CASSEAVGTDTQYF; CDR3 DNA: TGTGCCAGCAGTGAGGCAGTGGGCACAGATACGCAGTATTTT
V gene: TRBV7-9; D gene: TRBD1; CDR3 length: 17; J gene: TRBJ2-2; clone size: .; CDR3 protein: CASSLGQGIRNTGELFF; CDR3 DNA: TGTGCCAGCAGCCTCGGACAGGGGATCCGGAACACCGGGGAGCTGTTTTTT
V gene: TRBV12-3/TRBV12-4; D gene: TRBD1; CDR3 length: 12; J gene: TRBJ2-7; clone size: .; CDR3 protein: CATGQGSYEQYF; CDR3 DNA: TGTGCCACAGGACAGGGATCCTACGAGCAGTACTTC
V gene: TRBV30; D gene: .; CDR3 length: 14; J gene: TRBJ1-1; clone size: .; CDR3 protein: CACTRRGRFAEAFF; CDR3 DNA: TGTGCCTGTACAAGGCGGGGAAGATTTGCTGAAGCTTTCTTT
V gene: TRBV6-4; D gene: .; CDR3 length: 14; J gene: TRBJ1-6; clone size: .; CDR3 protein: CASSAAGYNSPLHF; CDR3 DNA: TGTGCCAGCAGTGCGGCAGGGTATAATTCACCCCTCCACTTT
V gene: TRBV7-2; D gene: .; CDR3 length: 14; J gene: TRBJ2-5; clone size: .; CDR3 protein: CASSPPRDTQKLNF; CDR3 DNA: TGTGCCAGCAGCCCCCCGAGGGACACACAAAAACTTAACTTC